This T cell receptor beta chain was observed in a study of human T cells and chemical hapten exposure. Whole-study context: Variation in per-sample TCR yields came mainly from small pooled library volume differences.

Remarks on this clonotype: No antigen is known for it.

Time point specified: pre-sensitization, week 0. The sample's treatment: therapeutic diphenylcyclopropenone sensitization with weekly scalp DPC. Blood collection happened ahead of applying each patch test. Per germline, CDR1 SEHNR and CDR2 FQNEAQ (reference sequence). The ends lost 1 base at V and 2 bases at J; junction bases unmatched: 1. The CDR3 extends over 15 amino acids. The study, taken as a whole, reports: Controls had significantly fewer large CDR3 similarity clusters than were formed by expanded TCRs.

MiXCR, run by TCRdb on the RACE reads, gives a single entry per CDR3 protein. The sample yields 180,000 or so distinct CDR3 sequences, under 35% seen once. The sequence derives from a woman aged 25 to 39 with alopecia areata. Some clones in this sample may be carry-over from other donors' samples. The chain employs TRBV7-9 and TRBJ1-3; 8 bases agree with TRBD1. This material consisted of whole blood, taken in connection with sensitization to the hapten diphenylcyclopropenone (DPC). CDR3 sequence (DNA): TGTGCCAGCAGCTTAGTGACAGGGGCTGGAAACACCATATATTTT. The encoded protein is CASSLVTGAGNTIYF.